The sequence of this T cell receptor (beta chain) was determined in a study of blood T cells in healthy people across ages (dated by TCRdb to 2015 to 2017). Concerning the study at large: In model experiments, template switching captured about one uniquely barcoded TCR beta cDNA molecule for every two T cells. The study measured age-related changes in TCR beta repertoire diversity using deep sequencing normalized with unique cDNA molecular identifiers. The donors were divided into four age groups: young (average approximately 16 years), middle-aged (roughly 40), aged (about 62) and long-lived (around 80). To avoid experimental bias, donors of different ages were spread randomly across the sequencing lanes. The study analyzed two additional independent replicas of 1 million unique cDNA reads from the same blood draw for two donors, one aged 18 to 30 and one aged 80 or older. The investigation overall reported the following: Observed TCR beta diversity correlated strongly with the percentage of naive T cells measured by flow cytometry. Estimates of total diversity based on one million sequenced T cells were considered lower bounds and underestimates. As age increased, observed TCR beta diversity per million T cells dropped in a roughly linear way, and a significant reduction was already evident by age 40. Since profiling was done on bulk unsorted PBMCs, naive and antigen-experienced compartments could not be conclusively compared. Because donor CMV infection status was unknown, age-related changes in expanded clonotypes were potentially confounded. Compared with the aged group, the long-lived group had more naive CD4+ T cells, fewer expanded clones and increased TCR diversity, suggesting age selection.

Its CDR3 holds 17 amino acids, cysteine through phenylalanine. The retained sequence is limited to the CDR3, 51 bases, with the frame set at the first base. V sheds 0 bases and J sheds 0 bases, leaving 14 bases between their ends. As encoded in the germline V gene (reference sequence), CDR1 is DFQATT while CDR2 is SNEGSKA. This clonotype was detected only once. Its cognate antigen has yet to be identified. No clone much larger than this one lies a single base away; base qualities are absent. A lone read gives weak evidence. Systemically healthy Caucasian individuals from Russia, around 39 in total and aged 6 to 90 years, were included as donors. Each donor gave approximately 10 milliliters of peripheral blood, collected into EDTA-treated Vacutainer tubes. Ficoll-Paque density-gradient centrifugation was used to isolate PBMCs, with at least 7 million obtained per sample. Total RNA was extracted from PBMCs with Trizol reagent, with at least 6 micrograms obtained per sample. The percentages of naive CD45RAhigh/CD27high T cells were determined by flow cytometry on a PBMC aliquot from every donor.

Libraries were built with 5' RACE. Sequencer: Illumina HiSeq 2500. A second about 7 to 12 cycle PCR used a sample-barcoded 5' primer and a J-beta primer mix. A unique molecular identifier was introduced onto each TCR beta cDNA molecule by a template-switch 5' adaptor carrying 12 random nucleotides. At least 2.5 million CDR3-containing paired-end reads were obtained from each sample. First-strand cDNA was synthesized from all RNA with the Mint cDNA synthesis kit, primed by a TRBC-specific oligonucleotide. Following uracil-DNA glycosylase treatment, all cDNA underwent a first 18-cycle PCR with the universal primers M1SS and BC2_uni_R. As for the authors' bioinformatics: Each sample was normalized by randomly selecting 1 million high-quality reads, each carrying a distinct molecular identifier. Instead of being binned into consensus sequences, reads that shared molecular identifiers were thrown out. MiTCR, set to a Q25 quality threshold and the strictest error-elimination algorithm, was used for CDR3 identification, clonotype clustering and error correction. A nonparametric unseen species model with Euler transformation was used to estimate a lower bound on total TCR beta diversity. TCRdb reworked the public reads: Q25 trimming with fastp, MiXCR clone assembly, productive beta chains retained. Each entry is one CDR3 protein sequence, shown with its most common DNA and genes. TCRdb assigned the V and J calls; the authors' analysis was not used. Present in this sample are about 640,000 distinct CDR3 sequences, around three fifths of which were seen just once. The ten largest clonotypes hold over 35% of the sample.

The rearrangement joined TRBV20-1 to TRBJ1-4, with TRBD1 tentatively as D gene (6 bases match). Sequenced sample: blood. The sequence was obtained from a man in his sixties in good health. The CDR3 region has the sequence CSARDWGAPPTNEKLFF. The DNA sequence is TGCAGTGCTAGAGATTGGGGGGCGCCCCCAACTAATGAAAAACTGTTTTTT.